Listed below are T cell receptor beta chains from one sample, sequenced in a study of neurological immune-mediated disorders. TCRdb used MiXCR to reprocess the 5' RACE reads, holding one entry per CDR3 protein. The table lists 65,000 to 95,000 distinct CDR3 sequences, 5% to 6% of them singletons, with roughly 8.6% in the top ten. Sequencing input: PBMCs. The receptor source for this set is a woman aged 60-75 years with multiple sclerosis. The CDR3 runs from the conserved cysteine through the conserved F or W. A D gene is named only where the DNA matches it firmly. Where a row states a size, it is once, few, many or the class of an expanded clone; other rows omit it.

d_gene | j_gene | v_gene | abundance | CDR3nt | CDR3aa
- | TRBJ2-5 | TRBV15 | many | TGTGCCACCAGCAGAGATTCCCAAGAGACCCAGTACTTC | CATSRDSQETQYF
- | TRBJ2-1 | TRBV10-3 | many | TGTGCCATCAGTGCCCTCTCCAATGAGCAGTTCTTC | CAISALSNEQFF
- | TRBJ2-7 | TRBV18 | many | TGTGCCAGCTCACCGCCAGGGGACTACGAGCAGTACTTC | CASSPPGDYEQYF
- | TRBJ2-3 | TRBV6-5 | - | TGTGCCAGCAGTTACCAGTGGACAGATACGCAGTATTTT | CASSYQWTDTQYF
TRBD1 | TRBJ1-4 | TRBV29-1 | many | TGCAGCGTTGAGGACAGGGAGGAAAAACTGTTTTTT | CSVEDREEKLFF
- | TRBJ2-7 | TRBV20-1 | many | TGCAGTGCTAGAGATCCGGCAGGGACCTCCTACGAGCAGTACTTC | CSARDPAGTSYEQYF
TRBD1 | TRBJ2-7 | TRBV5-1 | - | TGCGCCAGCCAGGGGACAGCCCTCTACGAGCAGTACTTC | CASQGTALYEQYF
TRBD1 | TRBJ1-2 | TRBV12-3/TRBV12-4 | many | TGTGCCAGCAGTCCCGGGACAGGGGCGTTTGGCTACACCTTC | CASSPGTGAFGYTF
- | TRBJ1-5 | TRBV12-3/TRBV12-4 | many | TGTGCCAGCAGTTCCAGACAGAGGGGTAATCAGCCCCAGCATTTT | CASSSRQRGNQPQHF
- | TRBJ1-2 | TRBV7-9 | many | TGTGCCAGCAGCTTAGTACAGACGGATGGCTACACCTTC | CASSLVQTDGYTF
TRBD1 | TRBJ2-5 | TRBV18 | many | TGTGCCAGCTCACCAAGGGTGCCGGGACAGGGAGAAGAGACCCAGTACTTC | CASSPRVPGQGEETQYF
- | TRBJ2-1 | TRBV15 | many | TGTGCCACCAAAGGGCCGAGCTCCTACAATGAGCAGTTCTTC | CATKGPSSYNEQFF
TRBD2 | TRBJ2-1 | TRBV20-1 | many | TGCAGTGCTCCCTACCCACCGTTTGCGGGGGGTTACAATGAGCAGTTCTTC | CSAPYPPFAGGYNEQFF
TRBD2 | TRBJ2-1 | TRBV10-3 | many | TGTGCCATCAGGAATAGCGGGGGTTTTGAGCAGTTCTTC | CAIRNSGGFEQFF
- | TRBJ2-2 | TRBV6-5 | many | TGTGCCAGCAGTTACAGATGGAACACCGGGGAGCTGTTTTTT | CASSYRWNTGELFF
- | TRBJ1-3 | TRBV7-9 | many | TGTGCCAGCAGCTTAGAGGGACTAGGTGGAAACACCATATATTTT | CASSLEGLGGNTIYF
- | TRBJ1-2 | TRBV7-9 | many | TGTGCCAGCAGCACCGTCCCCTCGGGGGGCTACACCTTC | CASSTVPSGGYTF
- | TRBJ1-3 | TRBV4-1 | many | TGCGCCAGCAGCCAAGATCTACCTGGAAACACCATATATTTT | CASSQDLPGNTIYF
TRBD1 | TRBJ2-1 | TRBV5-1 | many | TGCGCCAGCAGCTTGGTGGTCCAGGGGGCTTTCTACAATGAGCAGTTCTTC | CASSLVVQGAFYNEQFF
TRBD1 | TRBJ2-4 | TRBV5-5 | many | TGTGCCAGCAGCACAAGGACAGGGACGGACATTCAGTACTTC | CASSTRTGTDIQYF
- | TRBJ2-7 | TRBV5-5 | many | TGTGCCAGCAGCTTGGCCCGGGACTCCCGACAAGAGCAGTACTTC | CASSLARDSRQEQYF
- | TRBJ1-5 | TRBV28 | many | TGTGCCAGCATCCCTTGGGGGAATCAGCCCCAGCATTTT | CASIPWGNQPQHF